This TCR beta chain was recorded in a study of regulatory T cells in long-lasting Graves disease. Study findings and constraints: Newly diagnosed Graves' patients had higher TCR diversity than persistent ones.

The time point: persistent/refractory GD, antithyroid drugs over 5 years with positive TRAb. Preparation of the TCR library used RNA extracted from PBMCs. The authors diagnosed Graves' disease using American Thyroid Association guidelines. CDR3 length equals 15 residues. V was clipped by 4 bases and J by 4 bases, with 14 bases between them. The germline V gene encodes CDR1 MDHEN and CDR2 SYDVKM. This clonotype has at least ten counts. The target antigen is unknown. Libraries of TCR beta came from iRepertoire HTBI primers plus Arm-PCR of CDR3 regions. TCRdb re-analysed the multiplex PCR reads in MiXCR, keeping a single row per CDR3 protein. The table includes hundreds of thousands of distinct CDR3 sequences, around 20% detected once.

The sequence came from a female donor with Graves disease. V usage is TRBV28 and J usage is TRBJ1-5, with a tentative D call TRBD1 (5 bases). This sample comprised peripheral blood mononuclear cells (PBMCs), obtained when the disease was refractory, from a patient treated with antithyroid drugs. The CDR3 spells CASSSPGRMNQPQHF. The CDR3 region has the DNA TGTGCCAGCAGTTCTCCGGGACGGATGAATCAGCCCCAGCATTTT.